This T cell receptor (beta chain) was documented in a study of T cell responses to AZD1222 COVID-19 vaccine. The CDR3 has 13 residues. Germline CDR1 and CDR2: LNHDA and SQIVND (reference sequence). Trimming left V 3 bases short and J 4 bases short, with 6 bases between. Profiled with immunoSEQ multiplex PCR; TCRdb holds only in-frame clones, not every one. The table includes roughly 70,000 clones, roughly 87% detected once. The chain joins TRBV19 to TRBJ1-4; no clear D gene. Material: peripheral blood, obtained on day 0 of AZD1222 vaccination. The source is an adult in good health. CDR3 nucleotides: TGTGCCAGTAGTATGACGGGTAATGAAAAACTGTTTTTT. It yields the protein CASSMTGNEKLFF.